This T cell receptor beta chain appears in the sequencing data of a study of cytotoxic CD8 clonotypes in ibrutinib-treated CLL. At the level of the study: The patient breakdown showed 11 relapsed/refractory and more than 14 treatment-naive cases, with approximately 18 IGHV unmutated.

Data came from immunoSEQ multiplex PCR; TCRdb stores just in-frame clones and leaves some out. The sample consists of some 29,000 clones, roughly 69% of them appearing once. A word on this clone: Its specificity is not known.

Whole-study findings and limits: Before falling back toward baseline at progression, clonality had risen at the time of ibrutinib response.

Trimming pared 4 bases from V and 4 bases from J, leaving 16 bases between. The CDR3 consists of 14 residues. CDR1 SQVTM and CDR2 ANQGSEA come from the germline V gene. This TCR came from a human donor with chronic lymphocytic leukemia. The chain links TRBV29-1 to TRBJ1-1; D might be TRBD1 (6 bases). The input for sequencing was PBMCs, taken after 24 months of ibrutinib treatment. Written as DNA, the CDR3 is TGCAGCGTTGGCTTCGGGGGCGCGGGCACTGAAGCTTTCTTT. Protein product: CSVGFGGAGTEAFF.